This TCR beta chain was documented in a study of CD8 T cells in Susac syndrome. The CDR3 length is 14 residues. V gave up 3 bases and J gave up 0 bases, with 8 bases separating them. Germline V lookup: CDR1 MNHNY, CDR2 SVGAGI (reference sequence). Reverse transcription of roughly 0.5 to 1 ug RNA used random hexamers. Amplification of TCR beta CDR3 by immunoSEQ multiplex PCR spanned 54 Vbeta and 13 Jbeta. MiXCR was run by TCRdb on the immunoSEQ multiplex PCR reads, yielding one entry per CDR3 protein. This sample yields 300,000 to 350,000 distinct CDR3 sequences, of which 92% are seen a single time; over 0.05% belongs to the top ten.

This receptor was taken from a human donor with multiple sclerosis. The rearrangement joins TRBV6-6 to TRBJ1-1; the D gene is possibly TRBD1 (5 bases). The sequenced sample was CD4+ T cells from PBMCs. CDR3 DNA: TGTGCCAGCAGTTATGGGGGGGTGAACACTGAAGCTTTCTTT. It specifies CASSYGGVNTEAFF.